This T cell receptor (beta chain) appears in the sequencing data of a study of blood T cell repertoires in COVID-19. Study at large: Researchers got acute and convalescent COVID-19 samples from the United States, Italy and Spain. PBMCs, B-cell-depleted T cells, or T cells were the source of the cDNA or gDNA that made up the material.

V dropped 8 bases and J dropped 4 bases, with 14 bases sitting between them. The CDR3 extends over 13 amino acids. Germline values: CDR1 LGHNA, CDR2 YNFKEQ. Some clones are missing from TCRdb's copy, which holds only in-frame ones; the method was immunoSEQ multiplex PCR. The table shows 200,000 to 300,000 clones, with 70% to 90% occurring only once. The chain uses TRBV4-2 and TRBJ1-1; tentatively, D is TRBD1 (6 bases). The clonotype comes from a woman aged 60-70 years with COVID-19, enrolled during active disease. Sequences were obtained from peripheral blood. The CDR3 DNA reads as TGTGCCAGCCGCAGGGGACGGGGCACTGAAGCTTTCTTT. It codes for CASRRGRGTEAFF.